The rows below give T cell receptor beta chains drawn from one sample of a study of T cells in Graves' hyperthyroidism and ophthalmopathy. TCRdb independently ran MiXCR on the multiplex PCR reads; one entry per CDR3 protein. The sample consists of 330,000 or so distinct CDR3 sequences, around a sixth of them appearing once. Sequencing used blood. These receptors all stem from a woman in her thirties or forties with Graves' ophthalmopathy. Each CDR3 is given with its conserved first and last residue. The order of the fields is clone size, D gene, J gene, V gene, CDR3 DNA, CDR3 protein. The D gene is left open where the match is weak. Not all rows give a size; the values are once, few, many and, for expanded clones, a class.

size: many; D: TRBD2; J: TRBJ2-5; V: TRBV20-1; DNA: TGCAGTGCTAAGCGGGAGTACGAGGCCCGAGAGACCCAGTACTTC; CDR3: CSAKREYEARETQYF
size: -; D: -; J: TRBJ1-2; V: TRBV7-2; DNA: TGTGCCAGCAGCACAGGAGGTGGGCGTCTGGATGGCTACACCTTC; CDR3: CASSTGGGRLDGYTF
size: medium-sized; D: -; J: TRBJ1-3; V: TRBV6-5; DNA: TGTGCCAGCAGTTACTCGGGGGGGCTTGGAAACACCATATATTTT; CDR3: CASSYSGGLGNTIYF
size: -; D: TRBD2; J: TRBJ2-2; V: TRBV19; DNA: TGTGCCAGTAGTATTAATAGCGGGAGGATCGGGGAGCTGTTTTTT; CDR3: CASSINSGRIGELFF
size: -; D: -; J: TRBJ1-2; V: TRBV27; DNA: TGTGCCAGCAGTCCAGGTCTGGGGGGCGCAGAAGGCTACACCTTC; CDR3: CASSPGLGGAEGYTF
size: many; D: TRBD2; J: TRBJ2-7; V: TRBV10-2; DNA: TGCGCCAGCAGTGACGGACTAGCGAGCTCCTACGAGCAGTACTTC; CDR3: CASSDGLASSYEQYF
size: many; D: TRBD2; J: TRBJ2-7; V: TRBV6-1; DNA: TGTGCCAGCAGTGAAGGTTGGGGGGGAGCCTACGAGCAGTACTTC; CDR3: CASSEGWGGAYEQYF
size: many; D: -; J: TRBJ1-1; V: TRBV20-1; DNA: TGCAGTGGACGATCGGGGACTGAAGCTTTCTTT; CDR3: CSGRSGTEAFF
size: many; D: -; J: TRBJ2-4; V: TRBV9; DNA: TGTGCCAGCAGCGAACAGGGAAACATTCAGTACTTC; CDR3: CASSEQGNIQYF
size: many; D: -; J: TRBJ2-6; V: TRBV18; DNA: TGTGCCAGCTCACCAAACCACCCGCGGGGTTCTGGGGCCAACGTCCTGACTTTC; CDR3: CASSPNHPRGSGANVLTF
size: -; D: TRBD1; J: TRBJ1-2; V: TRBV20-1; DNA: TGCAGTGCTGACCCGGGACAGGGCAATGGCTACACCTTC; CDR3: CSADPGQGNGYTF
size: -; D: -; J: TRBJ1-1; V: TRBV6-5; DNA: TGTGCCAGCAGTTGGGGGATTACCATGAACACTGAAGCTTTCTTT; CDR3: CASSWGITMNTEAFF
size: many; D: -; J: TRBJ2-5; V: TRBV24-1; DNA: TGTGCCACCTCCTCGACAAGTCGGCCGCCTATCCACCAAGAGACCCAGTACTTC; CDR3: CATSSTSRPPIHQETQYF
size: many; D: -; J: TRBJ1-1; V: TRBV12-3/TRBV12-4; DNA: TGTGCCAGCAGTTTCAGCAACAAGAACACTGAAGCTTTCTTT; CDR3: CASSFSNKNTEAFF
size: many; D: -; J: TRBJ1-3; V: TRBV12-3/TRBV12-4; DNA: TGTGCCAGCAGCCACCCCACGATCTCTGGAAACACCATATATTTT; CDR3: CASSHPTISGNTIYF
size: -; D: -; J: TRBJ1-2; V: TRBV28; DNA: TGTGCCAGCAGTACCCCCATCAACTATGGCTACACCTTC; CDR3: CASSTPINYGYTF